This TCR beta chain derives from a study of T cells in Graves' hyperthyroidism and ophthalmopathy. This clonotype was seen repeatedly, ten times or more. CDR1 and CDR2 from the germline V gene are MNHEY and SMNVEV (reference sequence). Deletions cut 1 base from V and 1 base from J, with 10 bases between. The CDR3 spans 15 residues. Authors of the study amplified TCR beta CDR3 regions from RNA transcripts. First-round RT-PCR targeting the TCR CDR3 was performed with the HTBI primer set. TCRdb re-derived calls from the multiplex PCR reads in MiXCR, one entry per CDR3 protein. The table records approximately 400,000 distinct CDR3 sequences, around 25% of them present only once.

The receptor comes from a man in his fifties with Graves' hyperthyroidism. What was sequenced was blood. J is TRBJ1-1 and V is TRBV27, with a weak D call TRBD1 (6 bases). The CDR3 loop is CASSLWPTGNTEAFF. CDR3 DNA sequence: TGTGCCAGCAGTTTATGGCCGACAGGGAACACTGAAGCTTTCTTT.